This TCR beta chain was recorded in a study of identifying expanded T cells in peripheral blood. Regarding the study as a whole: Variance in clone template counts between approximately two-week samples significantly increased with total template count across all healthy donors. Technical replicates showed roughly 1.2 changed clones; around two weeks about 16.4; four weeks 19.

Trimming took 6 bases from V and 11 from J; bases not matched to a gene: 12. This CDR3 is built from 13 residues. Germline assignment: CDR1 MNHEY and CDR2 SMNVEV (reference sequence). Collection occurred without any documented infections or immune events in donors. The data were produced by immunoSEQ multiplex PCR, yet TCRdb's version contains in-frame clones alone and is incomplete. In the table there are about 98,000 clones, about 91% of which are singletons. A remark on this clone: Antigen: not known.

The genes are TRBV27 and TRBJ1-1; 7 bases are shared with TRBD1. This sequence was found in a person aged 18-70 years in good health. The material sequenced was blood. The CDR3 is CASRGTDRALAFF. The CDR3 DNA reads as TGTGCCAGCAGAGGAACAGACAGGGCGTTGGCTTTCTTT.